These 3 T cell receptor beta chains originate from one sample sequenced in a study of immune evolution from preneoplasia to lung adenocarcinoma. The data were produced by immunoSEQ multiplex PCR, yet TCRdb's version contains in-frame clones alone and is incomplete. The data hold 2,000 to 2,500 clones, with over 75% observed a single time. Specimen: FFPE normal lung tissue adjacent to the tumor. The receptors here all came from a person between 60 and 69 years old with lung adenocarcinoma.

This sequence joins TRBV6-5 and TRBJ1-4; maybe TRBD1 (6 bases). The CDR3 covers 14 residues. Trimming pared 6 bases from V and 5 bases from J, leaving 13 bases between. Per the germline V gene, CDR1 is MNHEY and CDR2 is SVGAGI. The CDR3 nucleotides are TGTGCCAGCAGACAGGGTGGGGGAAATGAAAAACTGTTTTTT. It encodes CASRQGGGNEKLFF.

In DNA, the CDR3 is TGCAGCGTTGAAGAGGGGGGCAACTCCTACGAGCAGTACTTC. It translates to CSVEEGGNSYEQYF. V usage is TRBV29-1 and J usage is TRBJ2-7; either TRBD1 or TRBD2 may supply D (6 bases each). Trimming shortened V by 0 bases and J by 0 bases, and 9 bases separated the two germline ends. The germline V gene encodes CDR1 SQVTM and CDR2 ANQGSEA. The CDR3 is 14 residues long.

The CDR3 DNA reads TGTGCCACCAGCAGGGACAGCTCCTACGAGCAGTACTTC. Translated: CATSRDSSYEQYF. The genes are TRBV15 and TRBJ2-7, with D possibly being TRBD1 (6 bases). Per germline, CDR1 LNHNV and CDR2 YYDKDF (reference sequence). The CDR3 sequence is 13 residues long. Trimming cost V 3 bases and J 0 bases, with 6 bases left between them.